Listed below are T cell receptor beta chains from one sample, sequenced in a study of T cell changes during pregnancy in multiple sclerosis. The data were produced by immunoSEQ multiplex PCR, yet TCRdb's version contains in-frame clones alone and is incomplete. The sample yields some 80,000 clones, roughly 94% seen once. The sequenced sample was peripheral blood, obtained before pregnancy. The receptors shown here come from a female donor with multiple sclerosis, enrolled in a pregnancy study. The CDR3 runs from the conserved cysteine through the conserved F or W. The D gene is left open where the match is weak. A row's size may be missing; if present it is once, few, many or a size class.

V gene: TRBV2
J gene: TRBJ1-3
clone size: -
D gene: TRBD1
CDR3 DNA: TGTGCCAGCATGAGGGACAGGGGGACTGGAAACACCATATATTTT
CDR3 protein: CASMRDRGTGNTIYF

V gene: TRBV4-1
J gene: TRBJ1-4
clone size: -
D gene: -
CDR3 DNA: TGCGCCAGCAGCCCACCAGCGCAGGGGAGAGGAACTAATGAAAAACTGTTTTTT
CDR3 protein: CASSPPAQGRGTNEKLFF

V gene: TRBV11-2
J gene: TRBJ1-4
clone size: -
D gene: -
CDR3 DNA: TGTGCCAGCAGCAACCCGCGGTCCAATCGAACTAATGAAAAACTGTTTTTT
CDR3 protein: CASSNPRSNRTNEKLFF

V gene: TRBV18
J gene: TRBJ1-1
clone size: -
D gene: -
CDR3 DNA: TGTGCCAGCTCACCAGCAGGGAACACTGAAGCTTTCTTT
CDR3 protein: CASSPAGNTEAFF

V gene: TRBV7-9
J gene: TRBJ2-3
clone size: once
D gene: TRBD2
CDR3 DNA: TGTGCCAGCAGCTTCCGCCGGGGGGTTAGCACAGATACGCAGTATTTT
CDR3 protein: CASSFRRGVSTDTQYF

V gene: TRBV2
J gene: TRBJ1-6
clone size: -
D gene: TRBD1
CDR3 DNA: TGTGCCAGCACTCGGACAGGGGGCGATTCACCCCTCCACTTT
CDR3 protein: CASTRTGGDSPLHF

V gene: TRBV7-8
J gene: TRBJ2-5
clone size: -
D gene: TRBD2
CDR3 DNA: TGTGCCAGCAGCTTGGGACTAGCGGGGGTGTTTTTCCAAGAGACCCAGTACTTC
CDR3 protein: CASSLGLAGVFFQETQYF

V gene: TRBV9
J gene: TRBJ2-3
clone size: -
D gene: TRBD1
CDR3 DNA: TGTGCCAGCAGCGAAAAACGGGACAGGGGGGGCACAGATACGCAGTATTTT
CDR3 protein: CASSEKRDRGGTDTQYF

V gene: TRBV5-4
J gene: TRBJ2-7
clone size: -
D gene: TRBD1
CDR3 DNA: TGTGCCAGCAGCCCCATGACAGGGTCTTACGAGCAGTACTTC
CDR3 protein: CASSPMTGSYEQYF

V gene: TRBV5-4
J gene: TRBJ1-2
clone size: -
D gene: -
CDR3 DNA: TGTGCCAGCAGCCCCAGTCAGGGGTCCTACTATGGCTACACCTTC
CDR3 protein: CASSPSQGSYYGYTF

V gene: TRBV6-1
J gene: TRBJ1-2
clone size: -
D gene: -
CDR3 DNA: TGTGCCAGCAGTGCTAGTACCTATGGCTACACCTTC
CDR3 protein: CASSASTYGYTF

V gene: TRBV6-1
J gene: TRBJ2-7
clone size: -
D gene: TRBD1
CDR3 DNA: TGTGCCAGCAGCGCAGGGGGCGGCAGTTACTACGAGCAGTACTTC
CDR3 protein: CASSAGGGSYYEQYF

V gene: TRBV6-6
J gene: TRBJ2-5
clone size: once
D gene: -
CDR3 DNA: TGTGCCAGCAGTTACTCTAATCCGGAGACCCAGTACTTC
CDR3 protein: CASSYSNPETQYF

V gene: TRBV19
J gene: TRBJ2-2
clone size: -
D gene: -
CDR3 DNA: TGTGCCAGTAGTATTTGGGCAGTCAGGCATATCGCGAACACCGGGGAGCTGTTTTTT
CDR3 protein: CASSIWAVRHIANTGELFF

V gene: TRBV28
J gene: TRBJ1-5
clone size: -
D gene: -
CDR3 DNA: TGTGCCAGCAACTTTATCGGCAGGGGCCAGCCCCAGCATTTT
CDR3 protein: CASNFIGRGQPQHF

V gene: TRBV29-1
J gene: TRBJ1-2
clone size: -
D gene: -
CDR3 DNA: TGCAGCGCTGAACAGGGCTGGGATGGCTACACCTTC
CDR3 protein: CSAEQGWDGYTF

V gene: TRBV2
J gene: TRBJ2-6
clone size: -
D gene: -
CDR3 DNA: TGTGCCAGCAGTGGGAGCTCTGGGGCCAACGTCCTGACTTTC
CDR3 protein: CASSGSSGANVLTF

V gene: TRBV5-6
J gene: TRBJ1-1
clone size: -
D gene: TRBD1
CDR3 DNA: TGTGCCAGCAGCGCAAAGGACAGGGGAGGACCTGAAGCTTTCTTT
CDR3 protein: CASSAKDRGGPEAFF

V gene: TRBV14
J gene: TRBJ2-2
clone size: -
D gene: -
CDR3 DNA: TGTGCCAGCAGCCCATACAGGGAAACCGGGGAGCTGTTTTTT
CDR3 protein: CASSPYRETGELFF

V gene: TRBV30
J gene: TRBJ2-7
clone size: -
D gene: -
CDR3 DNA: TGTGCCTGGAGGACCGCTAGGTGGAATAGAAAGGAATCCTTCGAGCAGTACTTC
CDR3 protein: CAWRTARWNRKESFEQYF

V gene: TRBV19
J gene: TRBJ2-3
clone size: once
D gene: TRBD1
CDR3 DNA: TGTGCCACCCAAGAGGGACAGGGGGGCACAGATACGCAGTATTTT
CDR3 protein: CATQEGQGGTDTQYF

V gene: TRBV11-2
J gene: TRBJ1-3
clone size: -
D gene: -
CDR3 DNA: TGTGCCAGCAGCCTAGGAGGTGGAAACACCATATATTTT
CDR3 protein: CASSLGGGNTIYF

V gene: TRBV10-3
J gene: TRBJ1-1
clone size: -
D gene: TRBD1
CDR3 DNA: TGTGCCATCATGAGGACAGGGGACACTGAAGCTTTCTTT
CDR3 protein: CAIMRTGDTEAFF

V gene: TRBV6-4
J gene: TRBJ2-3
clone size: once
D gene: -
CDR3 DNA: TGTGCCAGCAGTGTGTCCGGCACAGATACGCAGTATTTT
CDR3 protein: CASSVSGTDTQYF

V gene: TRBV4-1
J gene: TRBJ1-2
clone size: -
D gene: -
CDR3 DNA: TGCGCCAGCAGTGGGGGACTTTTGGGCTATGGCTACACCTTC
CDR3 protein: CASSGGLLGYGYTF

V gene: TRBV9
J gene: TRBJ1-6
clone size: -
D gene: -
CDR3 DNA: TGTGCCAGCAGCGTAGACCAGGCCTATAATTCACCCCTCCACTTT
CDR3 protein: CASSVDQAYNSPLHF

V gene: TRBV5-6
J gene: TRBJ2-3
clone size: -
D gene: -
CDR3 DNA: TGTGCCAGCAGCTCCCAAGATACGCAGTATTTT
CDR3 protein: CASSSQDTQYF

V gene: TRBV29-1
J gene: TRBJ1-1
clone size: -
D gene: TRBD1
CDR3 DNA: TGCAGCGTACCCACAGGGGGCGCGGGTGAAGCTTTCTTT
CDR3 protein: CSVPTGGAGEAFF

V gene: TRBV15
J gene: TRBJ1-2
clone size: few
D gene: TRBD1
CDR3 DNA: TGTGCCACCAGCAGAGATGGGACAGCTAACTATGGCTACACCTTC
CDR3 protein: CATSRDGTANYGYTF

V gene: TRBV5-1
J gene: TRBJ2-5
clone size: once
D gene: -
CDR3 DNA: TGCGCCAGCAGCATCGATTTAGCACGTCGGGAGACCCAGTACTTC
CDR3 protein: CASSIDLARRETQYF

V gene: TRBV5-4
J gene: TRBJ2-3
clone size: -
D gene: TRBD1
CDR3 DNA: TGTGCCAGCAGCTTGGCCGGGACAGGGACAGATACGCAGTATTTT
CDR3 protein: CASSLAGTGTDTQYF

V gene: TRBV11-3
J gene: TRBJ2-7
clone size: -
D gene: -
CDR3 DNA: TGTGCCAGCAGCTTAGGGACTACGAACGAGCAGTACTTC
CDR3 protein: CASSLGTTNEQYF

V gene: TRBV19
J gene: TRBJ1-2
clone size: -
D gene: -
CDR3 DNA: TGTGCCAGTAGTATAGTAGGGGATGGCTACACCTTC
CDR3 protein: CASSIVGDGYTF

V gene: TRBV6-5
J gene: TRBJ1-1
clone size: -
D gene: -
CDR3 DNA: TGTGCCAGCAGTTACTCGGCGACAGTCGTTAACACTGAAGCTTTCTTT
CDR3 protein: CASSYSATVVNTEAFF

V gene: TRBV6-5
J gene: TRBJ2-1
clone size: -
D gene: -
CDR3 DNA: TGTGCCAGCAGAACTCGCGGGCCCTCTTCCAATGAGCAGTTCTTC
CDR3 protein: CASRTRGPSSNEQFF

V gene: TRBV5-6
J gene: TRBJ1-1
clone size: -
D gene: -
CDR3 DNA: TGTGCCAGCAGCCGGGGGGATAACACTGAAGCTTTCTTT
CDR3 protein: CASSRGDNTEAFF

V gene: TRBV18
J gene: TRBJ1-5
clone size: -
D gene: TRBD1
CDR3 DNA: TGTGCCAGCTCGCGGACAGGGGGCGGTAATCAGCCCCAGCATTTT
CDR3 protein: CASSRTGGGNQPQHF

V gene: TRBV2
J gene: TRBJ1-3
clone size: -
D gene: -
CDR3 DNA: TGTGCCAGCAGTGTCAGGGGTCAGGGTGGAAACACCATATATTTT
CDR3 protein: CASSVRGQGGNTIYF

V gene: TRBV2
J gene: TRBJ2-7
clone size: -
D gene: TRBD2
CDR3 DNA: TGTGCCAGCAGTACGGGACTAGCGGGGGGGTACGAGCAGTACTTC
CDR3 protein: CASSTGLAGGYEQYF

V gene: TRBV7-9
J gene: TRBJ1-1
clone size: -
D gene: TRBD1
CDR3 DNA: TGTGCCAGCACCGTAAACACAGGGGGGGGCACTGAAGCTTTCTTT
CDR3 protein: CASTVNTGGGTEAFF

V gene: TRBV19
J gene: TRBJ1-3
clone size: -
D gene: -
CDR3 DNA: TGTGCCAGTAGTATATCGGTCCGGGAAGGAAACACCATATATTTT
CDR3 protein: CASSISVREGNTIYF

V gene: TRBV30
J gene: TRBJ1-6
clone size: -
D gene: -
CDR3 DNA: TGTGCCTGGAGTCGGCAGGGCAATTCACCCCTCCACTTT
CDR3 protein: CAWSRQGNSPLHF

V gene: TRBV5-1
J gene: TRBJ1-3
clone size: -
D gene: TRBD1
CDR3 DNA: TGCGCCAGCAGCTCAACGCCGGGACAGGGAAGCTCTGGAAACACCATATATTTT
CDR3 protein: CASSSTPGQGSSGNTIYF

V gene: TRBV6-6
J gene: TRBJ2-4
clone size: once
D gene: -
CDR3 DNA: TGTGCCAGCAGTTACTCGCAAGGACAAGCCAAAAACATTCAGTACTTC
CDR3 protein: CASSYSQGQAKNIQYF

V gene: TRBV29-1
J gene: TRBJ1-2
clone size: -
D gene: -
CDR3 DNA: TGCAGCGTTGAATTTCTCCAACACAGTTCCTATGGCTACACCTTC
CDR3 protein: CSVEFLQHSSYGYTF

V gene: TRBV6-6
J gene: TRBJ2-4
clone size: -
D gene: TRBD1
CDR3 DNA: TGTGCCAGCAGTTCCCGGGACAGGATAAACATTCAGTACTTC
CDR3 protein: CASSSRDRINIQYF

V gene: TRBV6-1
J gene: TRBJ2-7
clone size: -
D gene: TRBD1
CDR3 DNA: TGTGCCAGCAGTAATTCAGGGACAGGGTCCTACGAGCAGTACTTC
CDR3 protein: CASSNSGTGSYEQYF

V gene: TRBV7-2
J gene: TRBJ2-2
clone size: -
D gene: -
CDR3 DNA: TGTGCCAGCAGCACTCGCCCGGGGGGCCCCGGGGAGCTGTTTTTT
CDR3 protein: CASSTRPGGPGELFF

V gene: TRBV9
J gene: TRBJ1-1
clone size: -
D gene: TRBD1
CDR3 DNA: TGTGCCAGCAGCGTTGGCCGGGGACAGGGGTACACTGAAGCTTTCTTT
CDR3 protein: CASSVGRGQGYTEAFF

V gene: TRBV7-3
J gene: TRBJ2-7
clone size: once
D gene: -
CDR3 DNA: TGTGCCAGCAGCTTAACGGCCGGCAGGTTAAACGAGCAGTACTTC
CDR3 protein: CASSLTAGRLNEQYF

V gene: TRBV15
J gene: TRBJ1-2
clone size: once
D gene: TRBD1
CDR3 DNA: TGTGCCACCAGCAGAGGAGGCGGGTCGACAGGGGCCGTTAACGGCTACACCTTC
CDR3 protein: CATSRGGGSTGAVNGYTF

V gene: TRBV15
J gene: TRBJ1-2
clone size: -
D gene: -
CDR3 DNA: TGTGCCACCAGCGGTGCAGGGGCCGATTCCTATGGCTACACCTTC
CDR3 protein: CATSGAGADSYGYTF

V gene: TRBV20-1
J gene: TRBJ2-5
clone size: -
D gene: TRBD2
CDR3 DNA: TGTAGCGGGGGACAAGAGACCCAGTACTTC
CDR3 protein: CSGGQETQYF

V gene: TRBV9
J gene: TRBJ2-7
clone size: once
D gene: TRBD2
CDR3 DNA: TGTGCCAGCAGCGTAGGGGTAGGGCTAGCGGGGTCCTCCTACGAGCAGTACTTC
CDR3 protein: CASSVGVGLAGSSYEQYF

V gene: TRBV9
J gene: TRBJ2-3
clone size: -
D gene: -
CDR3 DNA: TGTGCCAGCAGCGCAAAAGACTACGCACACACAGATACGCAGTATTTT
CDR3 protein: CASSAKDYAHTDTQYF

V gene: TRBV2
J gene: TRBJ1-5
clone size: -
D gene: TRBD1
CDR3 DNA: TGTGCCAGCAGGGTGGATGGGACAGCGAGCAATCAGCCCCAGCATTTT
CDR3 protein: CASRVDGTASNQPQHF

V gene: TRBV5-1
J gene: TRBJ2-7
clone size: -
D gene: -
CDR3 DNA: TGCGCCAGCAGCCACGACAGTTTGACCTACGAGCAGTACTTC
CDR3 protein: CASSHDSLTYEQYF

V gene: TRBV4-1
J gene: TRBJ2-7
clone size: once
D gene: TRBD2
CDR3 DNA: TGCGCCAGCAGCCACCCGGGACTAGCGAACGAGCAGTACTTC
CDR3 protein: CASSHPGLANEQYF